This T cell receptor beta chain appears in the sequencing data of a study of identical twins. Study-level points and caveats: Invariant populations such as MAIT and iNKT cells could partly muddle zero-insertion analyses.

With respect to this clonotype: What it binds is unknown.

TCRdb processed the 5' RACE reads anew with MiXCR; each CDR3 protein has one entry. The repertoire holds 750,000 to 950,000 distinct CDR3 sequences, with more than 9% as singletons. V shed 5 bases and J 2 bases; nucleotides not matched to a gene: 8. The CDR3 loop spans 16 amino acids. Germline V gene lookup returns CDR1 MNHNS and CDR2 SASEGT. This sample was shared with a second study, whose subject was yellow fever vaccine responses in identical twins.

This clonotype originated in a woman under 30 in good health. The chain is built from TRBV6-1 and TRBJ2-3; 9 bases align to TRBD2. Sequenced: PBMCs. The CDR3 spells CASSQPGLADTDTQYF. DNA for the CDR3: TGTGCCAGCAGTCAACCGGGACTAGCAGACACAGATACGCAGTATTTT.